This TCR beta chain was recovered during a study of yellow fever vaccine responses in identical twins. Overall study findings and caveats: In identical twins, vaccine T cell responses appeared partly shared and partly individual.

Per germline, CDR1 KGHSH and CDR2 LQKENI. This CDR3 is 15 amino acids long. Trimming left V 0 bases short and J 0 bases short, with 8 bases between. Of note for this clonotype: The antigen remains undetermined.

TCRdb re-derived calls from the RT-PCR reads in MiXCR, one entry per CDR3 protein. The repertoire includes about 20,000 distinct CDR3 sequences, roughly 70% of them detected once, and about 2.4% sits in the top ten. The sequence derives from a woman under 30 who received the yellow fever vaccine. The chain carries TRBV18 and TRBJ1-1; D is unclear. Sequencing used T cells from blood (PBMCs), unsorted or a sorted subset (not recorded which), obtained before or after yellow fever vaccination (not recorded which). The CDR3 sequence is CASSPPAVMNTEAFF. The CDR3 nucleotides are TGTGCCAGCTCACCACCGGCTGTCATGAACACTGAAGCTTTCTTT.